Shown below are 23 T cell receptor beta chains from a single sample sequenced in a study of chemoradiotherapy in HPV16-positive cancers. Sequencing was performed with immunoSEQ multiplex PCR; in TCRdb, only in-frame clones are kept and a portion is missing. The sample contains about 17,000 clones, around nine tenths of which appear only once. The sample here was blood, taken from a patient who underwent chemoradiotherapy. These receptors all come from a human donor with HPV-associated anogenital cancer.

The J gene is TRBJ1-2, the V gene TRBV5-1, with D perhaps TRBD1 (5 bases). This CDR3 is 15 amino acids long. Germline values: CDR1 SGHRS, CDR2 YFSETQ. Trimming removed 2 bases at V and 7 bases at J, with 18 bases between. CDR3 sequence: CASSLDLGGMGGYTF. CDR3 coding DNA: TGCGCCAGCAGCTTAGACCTCGGGGGAATGGGTGGCTACACCTTC.

The gene calls are TRBV5-1 and TRBJ2-3; a possible D gene is TRBD2 (6 bases). CDR3 size: 15 residues. Trimming left V 0 bases short and J 0 bases short, with 8 bases between. Germline values: CDR1 SGHRS, CDR2 YFSETQ. CDR3 bases: TGCGCCAGCAGCTTGGGTCGGGGGAGCACAGATACGCAGTATTTT. Its protein product is CASSLGRGSTDTQYF.

J is TRBJ1-4 and V is TRBV30; weak D call: TRBD1 (6 bases). This CDR3 is 12 amino acids long. The germline gives CDR1 GTSNPN, CDR2 SVGIG (reference sequence). Trimming left V 1 base short and J 8 bases short, with 8 bases between. This chain's CDR3 is CAWSDRVEKLFF. CDR3 coding DNA: TGTGCCTGGAGTGACAGGGTAGAAAAACTGTTTTTT.

The chain has TRBV5-1 and TRBJ2-2, with D unclear. The CDR3 is 17 amino acids. V was clipped by 1 base and J by 3 bases, with 16 bases between them. Germline V gene lookup returns CDR1 SGHRS and CDR2 YFSETQ. The CDR3 here is CASSLKSASGDTGELFF. The CDR3 DNA is TGCGCCAGCAGCTTGAAGTCGGCCTCTGGGGACACCGGGGAGCTGTTTTTT.

The chain employs TRBV18 and TRBJ1-6, with TRBD1 matching over 9 bases. The CDR3 has 15 amino acids. Germline V CDR1 and CDR2: KGHSH, LQKENI. V was clipped by 6 bases and J by 10 bases; unmatched bases: 10. CDR3 amino acids: CASSPGQGVGSPLHF. Here the CDR3 DNA reads TGTGCCAGCTCCCCGGGACAGGGAGTTGGGTCACCCCTCCACTTT.

This clone came up once. The rearrangement uses TRBV27 and TRBJ1-2, with 9 bases fitting TRBD1. J lost 7 bases, V lost 5 bases, and 11 bases had no gene match. The germline CDR1 and CDR2 sequences are MNHEY and SMNVEV (reference sequence). The CDR3 covers 15 residues. This chain's CDR3 is CASSISGTGYGGYTF. The CDR3 bases are TGTGCCAGCAGTATTTCCGGGACAGGGTATGGTGGCTACACCTTC.

In its sample, this clone was seen once. The rearrangement uses TRBV9 and TRBJ2-1; possibly TRBD1 for D (5 bases). This CDR3 has 14 amino acids. Trimming stripped 0 bases from V and 5 bases from J, with 9 bases between. CDR1 is SGDLS, CDR2 YYNGEE, per germline. The CDR3 DNA reads as TGTGCCAGCAGCGTAGTCCCAGGGAACAATGAGCAGTTCTTC. Amino acid sequence: CASSVVPGNNEQFF.

The chain recombines TRBV19 with TRBJ1-6; the D gene is possibly TRBD1 (6 bases). This CDR3 has 17 amino acids. V shed 7 bases and J shed 1 base, with 17 bases lying between them. Looked up from germline, CDR1 is LNHDA and CDR2 is SQIVND (reference sequence). CDR3 in amino acids: CASNKNRESSYNSPLHF. For the CDR3, the DNA is TGTGCCAGTAACAAAAACAGGGAATCGTCCTATAATTCACCCCTCCACTTT.

The chain combines TRBV25-1 with TRBJ1-2; 7 bases are a match to TRBD1. Germline loops: CDR1 MGHDK, CDR2 SYGVNS. The CDR3 has 14 amino acids. Trimming removed 7 bases from V and 4 bases from J; junction bases left unmatched: 9. For the CDR3, the DNA is TGTGCCAGCAAGGGGGCAGGGGAGAGCTATGGCTACACCTTC. Its protein is CASKGAGESYGYTF.

In nucleotides, the CDR3 is TGTGCCAGCACCAACGGGGAAAAACTGTTTTTT. It codes for CASTNGEKLFF. The chain employs TRBV11-2 and TRBJ1-4; D not resolved. The CDR3 consists of 11 residues. Trimming removed 7 bases at V and 8 bases at J, with 8 bases between. The germline V gene encodes CDR1 SGHAT and CDR2 FQNNGV.

With regard to this clone: Germline and junction disagree at one end, which may indicate a read error. V and J are TRBV5-8 and TRBJ2-3, with D perhaps TRBD1 (5 bases). Looked up from germline, CDR1 is SGHTS and CDR2 is YDEGEE. The CDR3 has 15 amino acids. CDR3 residues: CASSLMLRGTDTQYF. In nucleotides, the CDR3 is TGTGCCAGCAGCTTGATGCTAAGGGGCACGGATACGCAGTATTTT. Filled out from reference TRBV5-8 and TRBJ2-3, the complete variable domain reads EAGVTQSPTHLIKTRGQQATLRCSPISGHTSVYWYQQALGLGLQFLLWYDEGEERNRGNFPPRFSGRQFPNYSSELNVNALELEDSALYLCASSLMLRGTDTQYFGPGTRLTVL.

The gene calls are TRBV2 and TRBJ1-2; 10 bases are shared with TRBD1. The V gene end was trimmed by 6 bases and the J gene end by 7 bases; junction bases not matched to a gene: 11. CDR3 length equals 15 residues. The germline V gene encodes CDR1 SNHLY and CDR2 FYNNEI. In DNA, the CDR3 is TGTGCCAGCAGCCCGACCGGGACAGGGGAGCGTGGCTACACCTTC. It translates to CASSPTGTGERGYTF.

The chain is built from TRBV29-1 and TRBJ1-1, with D possibly TRBD1 on 6 matching bases. The germline V gene encodes CDR1 SQVTM and CDR2 ANQGSEA. The CDR3 runs 13 residues. With 8 bases removed from V and 0 bases from J, the gap between germline ends came to 13 bases. CDR3 in DNA: TGCAGCACAACAGGGTTCATGAACACTGAAGCTTTCTTT. It encodes CSTTGFMNTEAFF.

This clone was observed once. J is TRBJ2-7 and V is TRBV7-9, with 11 positions matching TRBD1. CDR1 is SEHNR, CDR2 FQNEAQ, per germline (reference sequence). V dropped 5 bases and J dropped 3; count of bases not matched to a gene: 6. The CDR3 length is 15 residues. In nucleotides, the CDR3 is TGTGCCAGCAGCCGGGGACAGGGGGAAGGCTACGAGCAGTACGTC. This codes for CASSRGQGEGYEQYV.

The rearrangement links TRBV18 to TRBJ1-6, with D perhaps TRBD1 (5 bases). This CDR3 contains 15 residues. The ends were cut back, 3 bases at V and 10 bases at J, with 16 bases in the middle. CDR1 KGHSH and CDR2 LQKENI come from the germline V gene. The chain's CDR3 is CASSPLQGFGSPLHF. CDR3 nucleotide sequence: TGTGCCAGCTCACCTCTCCAGGGCTTTGGATCACCCCTCCACTTT.

The gene calls are TRBV27 and TRBJ2-6; TRBD1 matches at 7 bases. The length of the CDR3 is 16 residues. J gave up 3 bases and V 5 bases, and 7 bases lay outside the gene matches. CDR1 MNHEY and CDR2 SMNVEV come from the germline V gene (reference sequence). CDR3 sequence reads: CASSPNDRVGANVLTF. The CDR3 DNA is TGTGCCAGCAGTCCGAACGACAGGGTTGGGGCCAACGTCCTGACTTTC.

The chain recombines TRBV29-1 with TRBJ2-1; weak D call: TRBD2 (5 bases). The CDR3 consists of 14 residues. Germline-derived CDR1 and CDR2 are SQVTM and ANQGSEA. The V end lost 4 bases, the J end lost 0 bases, and 10 bases lay between the germline ends. Written as DNA, the CDR3 is TGCAGCGTTGTCAGCGGAAGCTCCTACAATGAGCAGTTCTTC. This codes for CSVVSGSSYNEQFF.

This chain joins TRBV19 and TRBJ2-7; TRBD2 matches at 14 bases. V lost 5 bases and J lost 0; bases outside the gene matches: 3. Germline CDR1 is LNHDA and CDR2 is SQIVND (reference sequence). This CDR3 spans 16 amino acids. In DNA form, the CDR3 reads TGTGCCAGTAGTGCCGGACTAGCGGGGGGCTCCTACGAGCAGTACTTC. Translating it yields CASSAGLAGGSYEQYF.

The chain recombines TRBV29-1 with TRBJ1-2; D is ambiguous. The V end lost 3 bases, the J end lost 4 bases, and 9 bases lay between the germline ends. The CDR3 consists of 12 residues. Germline-derived CDR1 and CDR2 are SQVTM and ANQGSEA. DNA for the CDR3: TGCAGCGTTGATCCCCGGGTCTATGGCTACACCTTC. It is translated as CSVDPRVYGYTF. Using reference TRBV29-1 and TRBJ1-2 for the parts outside the CDR3, the full variable domain is SAVISQKPSRDICQRGTSLTIQCQVDSQVTMMFWYRQQPGQSLTLIATANQGSEATYESGFVIDKFPISRPNLTFSTLTVSNMSPEDSSIYLCSVDPRVYGYTFGSGTRLTVV.

This chain uses TRBV19 with TRBJ1-6, with 11 positions matching TRBD1. The V gene's germline CDR1 is LNHDA and CDR2 SQIVND (reference sequence). This CDR3 region has 16 residues. With V trimmed by 2 bases and J by 9 bases, 6 bases remained unmatched. The CDR3 reads CASSIRLGQGVSPLHF. In DNA, the CDR3 is TGTGCCAGTAGTATACGCCTGGGACAGGGGGTTTCACCCCTCCACTTT.

The rearrangement links TRBV10-2 to TRBJ2-7, with 8 bases that match TRBD1. In germline, CDR1 is WSHSY, CDR2 SAAADI. V dropped 7 bases and J dropped 3; count of bases not matched to a gene: 11. The CDR3 has 15 amino acids. The CDR3 spells CASTVRTGLSYEQYF. The CDR3, as DNA: TGCGCCAGCACCGTTCGGACAGGGTTGAGCTACGAGCAGTACTTC.

The V call is TRBV5-1, the J call TRBJ1-3; D may be TRBD1 (5 bases). The CDR3 covers 19 residues. V lost 1 base, J lost 0 bases, and 20 bases lay in between. Germline V CDR1 and CDR2: SGHRS, YFSETQ. CDR3: CASSLLFEVQESSGNTIYF. CDR3 nucleotides: TGCGCCAGCAGCTTGCTGTTTGAAGTACAGGAAAGCTCTGGAAACACCATATATTTT.

This clone was recorded only once. The gene calls are TRBV25-1 and TRBJ1-1; no firm D call. Germline V CDR1 and CDR2: MGHDK, SYGVNS. The CDR3 totals 14 residues. The V and J ends lost 2 bases and 1 base respectively, with 8 bases between them. DNA of the CDR3: TGTGCCAGCAGTGAACATAGGCCGAACACTGAAGCTTTCTTT. It codes for CASSEHRPNTEAFF.